The rows below give T cell receptor beta chains drawn from one sample of a study of cytomegalovirus exposure and HLA in healthy donors. Assay: immunoSEQ multiplex PCR; the TCRdb copy retains only in-frame clones and omits some. The sample's table shows some 76,000 clones. Sequencing input: PBMCs. Receptors originate from a middle-aged man in good health and CMV-seronegative. Both conserved end residues are part of each CDR3. D genes are given only for firm matches.

J,D,V,DNA,CDR3
TRBJ2-7,NA,TRBV29-1,TGCAGCGCCGCGGCCGCCTCCTACGAGCAGTACTTC,CSAAAASYEQYF
TRBJ1-4,TRBD1,TRBV27,TGTGCCAGCAGTGATTCCGGGACAGGGCTGGGGGAAAAACTGTTTTTT,CASSDSGTGLGEKLFF
TRBJ2-2,TRBD1,TRBV11-3,TGTGCCAGCAGTCCGCCGGGACAGTTGAACACCGGGGAGCTGTTTTTT,CASSPPGQLNTGELFF
TRBJ2-1,TRBD2,TRBV9,TGTGCCAGCAGCTATGGACTAAAGCGGGGGGGATTCTACAATGAGCAGTTCTTC,CASSYGLKRGGFYNEQFF
TRBJ2-2,NA,TRBV27,TGTGCCAGCAGACGACAGATAAACACCGGGGAGCTGTTTTTT,CASRRQINTGELFF
TRBJ2-1,TRBD2,TRBV5-1,TGCGCCAGCAGCCGTTGGAGCGGCGGGGGGAATGAGCAGTTCTTC,CASSRWSGGGNEQFF
TRBJ2-1,TRBD2,TRBV27,TGTGCCAGCAGTTTATCCCTGGGGAGGGCCTCATACAATGAGCAGTTCTTC,CASSLSLGRASYNEQFF
TRBJ1-1,NA,TRBV4-3,TGCGCCAGCAGCCAAGCGGCCGGGGTGAACACTGAAGCTTTCTTT,CASSQAAGVNTEAFF
TRBJ2-7,TRBD1,TRBV9,TGTGCCAGCAGCGTAGGGCCGGGACAGGGTTACGAGCAGTACTTC,CASSVGPGQGYEQYF
TRBJ2-3,TRBD1,TRBV4-3,TGCGCCAGCAGCCAAGAGAGACAGGGGGCTCCAGATACGCAGTATTTT,CASSQERQGAPDTQYF